The 31 T cell receptor beta chains below come from one sample, sequenced in a study of shared clonotypes between healthy human individuals. Naive CD8 cells were CD45RO-negative, positively selected for CCR7, excluding terminally differentiated effector memory CD45RA+ cells. The table came from immunoSEQ multiplex PCR; TCRdb's copy has only in-frame clones and leaves some out. Found here are about 1.9 million clones, around 95% of them singletons; the top ten hold more than 1.5%. Sequencing was carried out using naive CD8+ T cells from PBMCs. These TCRs come from a man in his late teens or twenties in good health. Some clones in this sample may be carry-over from other donors' samples.

V is TRBV10-3 and J is TRBJ2-1; TRBD2 is a possible D gene (6 bases). Between the trimmed V and J ends, which lost 0 bases and 12 bases, there was a span of 15 bases. Looked up from germline, CDR1 is ENHRY and CDR2 is SYGVKD. The CDR3 loop spans 14 amino acids. CDR3 bases: TGTGCCATCAGTGAGTCGAAATGGCTAGCGCCGCAGTTCTTC. Protein sequence: CAISESKWLAPQFF.

This sequence joins TRBV28 and TRBJ1-2; TRBD1 is a possible D gene (6 bases). CDR3 length equals 15 residues. Germline V gene lookup returns CDR1 MDHEN and CDR2 SYDVKM. The V gene lost 2 bases and the J gene lost 4 bases, with 14 bases spanning the gap. Here the CDR3 DNA reads TGTGCCAGCAGTTTAGTCTCCAGGGGAGGCTATGGCTACACCTTC. Translated: CASSLVSRGGYGYTF.

This clone was recorded only once. The chain uses TRBV28 and TRBJ2-2; 8 nucleotides agree with TRBD2. The trim removed 6 bases at V and 5 bases at J, leaving 14 bases unmatched. This CDR3 has 17 amino acids. The germline gives CDR1 MDHEN, CDR2 SYDVKM. CDR3: CASSSLEEREYTGELFF. CDR3 bases: TGTGCCAGCAGCTCCCTCGAGGAGCGGGAGTATACCGGGGAGCTGTTTTTT.

The chain uses TRBV27 and TRBJ1-6; no reliable D call. With 0 bases removed from V and 9 bases from J, the gap between germline ends came to 6 bases. CDR3 length equals 13 residues. Per germline, CDR1 MNHEY and CDR2 SMNVEV (reference sequence). CDR3 nucleotides: TGTGCCAGCAGTTTATCATGGGTTTCACCCCTCCACTTT. The encoded protein is CASSLSWVSPLHF.

This rearrangement joins TRBV28 to TRBJ2-1, with a tentative D call TRBD1 (6 bases). Per the germline V gene, CDR1 is MDHEN and CDR2 is SYDVKM. Deletions cut 1 base from V and 9 bases from J, with 13 bases between. The CDR3 contains 14 residues. In DNA form, the CDR3 reads TGTGCCAGCAGTTTATCGTACAGGGACGGTGAGCAGTTCTTC. This translates into CASSLSYRDGEQFF.

The genes are TRBV6-6 and TRBJ2-1; 7 nucleotides match TRBD2. There are 16 residues in the CDR3. With V trimmed by 3 bases and J by 9 bases, 14 bases remained unmatched. Germline CDR1 MNHNY, CDR2 SVGAGI (reference sequence). The CDR3 here is CASSYAASGFDGEQFF. The CDR3 DNA sequence: TGTGCCAGCAGTTATGCGGCTAGCGGATTTGATGGTGAGCAGTTCTTC.

The chain couples TRBV27 to TRBJ1-1, with D tentatively TRBD1 (6 bases). The ends were cut back, 5 bases at V and 3 bases at J, with 19 bases in the middle. Germline V gene lookup returns CDR1 MNHEY and CDR2 SMNVEV (reference sequence). The CDR3 spans 16 residues. The CDR3 here is CASSPRGWGGDTEAFF. As DNA, the CDR3 is TGTGCCAGCAGTCCGAGGGGGTGGGGGGGTGACACTGAAGCTTTCTTT.

The V gene is TRBV19, the J gene TRBJ2-2; 10 bases line up with TRBD2. The CDR3 has 17 residues. Germline CDR1 reads LNHDA; CDR2 reads SQIVND (reference sequence). V was pared by 5 bases and J by 4 bases, with 10 bases of the junction left unmatched. CDR3 coding DNA: TGTGCCAGTAGTCAAGGTGGGCTAGCGGGAGTCACCGGGGAGCTGTTTTTT. This encodes CASSQGGLAGVTGELFF.

This clone was picked up a small number of times. The CDR3 region is CASSTQEYGYTF. CDR3 nucleotide sequence: TGTGCCAGTAGCACTCAGGAGTATGGCTACACCTTC. The V gene is TRBV19, the J gene TRBJ1-2; D is undetermined. CDR3 size: 12 residues. V shed 6 bases and J shed 5 bases, with 10 bases lying between them. Germline CDR1 LNHDA, CDR2 SQIVND (reference sequence). Full variable domain (missing parts from reference TRBV19 and TRBJ1-2): DGGITQSPKYLFRKEGQNVTLSCEQNLNHDAMYWYRQDPGQGLRLIYYSQIVNDFQKGDIAEGYSVSREKKESFPLTVTSAQKNPTAFYLCASSTQEYGYTFGSGTRLTVV.

Details on this clone: The sample carries other DNA sequences with the same CDR3. The chain carries TRBV18 and TRBJ2-2; 10 bases align to TRBD2. CDR3 length: 16 residues. V was pared by 3 bases and J by 2 bases, with 3 bases of the junction left unmatched. Germline V CDR1 and CDR2: KGHSH, LQKENI. As DNA, the CDR3 is TGTGCCAGCTCACCTGGACTAGCGGTAAACACCGGGGAGCTGTTTTTT. It is translated as CASSPGLAVNTGELFF.

This chain links TRBV28 with TRBJ1-5, with D tentatively TRBD1 (5 bases). Trimming cost V 6 bases and J 7 bases, with 10 bases left between them. This CDR3 spans 12 amino acids. The germline CDR1 and CDR2 sequences are MDHEN and SYDVKM. Written as DNA, the CDR3 is TGTGCCAGCAGCCCCAGGGTCCAGCCCCAGCATTTT. Amino acids: CASSPRVQPQHF.

This clone came up once. The rearrangement links TRBV4-1 to TRBJ2-7, with D tentatively TRBD2 (5 bases). The length of the CDR3 is 13 residues. Trimming removed 5 bases at V and 6 bases at J, with 14 bases between. The germline V gene encodes CDR1 MGHRA and CDR2 YSYEKL. CDR3 nucleotide sequence: TGCGCCAGCAGCTGGACTCTCCCAAGCGAGCAGTACTTC. This encodes CASSWTLPSEQYF.

This chain uses TRBV27 with TRBJ2-7; 10 positions match TRBD2. The CDR3 extends over 18 amino acids. The V and J ends lost 6 bases and 3 bases, in that order; junction bases with no gene match: 17. Germline V gene data show CDR1 as MNHEY and CDR2 as SMNVEV (reference sequence). CDR3 sequence reads: CASSRYTLAGDFIYEQYF. CDR3 sequence (DNA): TGTGCCAGCAGCCGTTATACGCTAGCGGGAGATTTTATCTACGAGCAGTACTTC.

On this clone: The same CDR3 is also encoded by other DNA sequences in this sample. V and J are TRBV10-3 and TRBJ1-1, with D possibly being TRBD1 (6 bases). Per germline, CDR1 ENHRY and CDR2 SYGVKD. Trimming removed 6 bases from V and 2 bases from J, with 7 bases in between. CDR3 length: 12 residues. The chain's CDR3 is CAIRGGNTEAFF. CDR3 DNA sequence: TGTGCCATCAGGGGGGGCAACACTGAAGCTTTCTTT.

The chain uses TRBV7-9 and TRBJ2-3; unclear D gene. CDR3 length: 15 amino acids. Germline loops: CDR1 SEHNR, CDR2 FQNEAQ (reference sequence). With 3 bases removed from V and 4 bases from J, the gap between germline ends came to 14 bases. As DNA, the CDR3 is TGTGCCAGCAGCTTCGGTTTGGGTAGGGCAGATACGCAGTATTTT. Its translation: CASSFGLGRADTQYF.

This CDR3 reads CAWSDDGAKNIQYF. The CDR3 nucleotides read TGTGCCTGGAGTGACGACGGAGCCAAAAACATTCAGTACTTC. This chain uses TRBV30 with TRBJ2-4; unclear D gene. The V gene lost 1 base and the J gene lost 0 bases, with 7 bases spanning the gap. The CDR3 spans 14 residues. Germline values: CDR1 GTSNPN, CDR2 SVGIG (reference sequence).

This clone was seen a single time. Here the CDR3 DNA reads TGTGCCAGCACGCCGGGACTAGATTACAATGAGCAGTTCTTC. Amino acids: CASTPGLDYNEQFF. The rearrangement links TRBV9 to TRBJ2-1; TRBD2 matches 8 bases. The ends lost 6 bases at V and 4 bases at J; junction bases unmatched: 6. This CDR3 spans 14 amino acids. Looked up from germline, CDR1 is SGDLS and CDR2 is YYNGEE.

This chain joins TRBV9 and TRBJ2-3; 8 bases align to TRBD2. Germline V gives CDR1 SGDLS, CDR2 YYNGEE. Unmatched junction bases numbered 15, after V lost 4 bases and J lost 5 bases. CDR3 size: 17 residues. This chain's CDR3 is CASSKRASGPSQDTQYF. CDR3 nucleotide sequence: TGTGCCAGCAGCAAGAGGGCTAGCGGGCCCTCCCAAGATACGCAGTATTTT.

V gene TRBV13 combines with J gene TRBJ1-2; D ambiguous. This CDR3 spans 14 amino acids. V dropped 5 bases and J dropped 7 bases, with 17 bases sitting between them. Germline V lookup: CDR1 PRHDT, CDR2 FYEKMQ (reference sequence). The chain's CDR3 is CASSLPIRWSGYTF. The CDR3 DNA reads TGTGCCAGCAGCCTCCCCATCAGGTGGTCTGGCTACACCTTC. Filled out from reference TRBV13 and TRBJ1-2, the complete variable domain reads AAGVIQSPRHLIKEKRETATLKCYPIPRHDTVYWYQQGPGQDPQFLISFYEKMQSDKGSIPDRFSAQQFSDYHSELNMSSLELGDSALYFCASSLPIRWSGYTFGSGTRLTVV.

V is TRBV28 and J is TRBJ1-1; D might be TRBD1 (5 bases). Germline CDR1 MDHEN, CDR2 SYDVKM. V lost 2 bases to trimming and J lost 7 bases, with 8 bases between them. The CDR3 is 12 amino acids. CDR3 DNA: TGTGCCAGCAGTTTAGGGGCAAGTGAAGCTTTCTTT. Amino acids: CASSLGASEAFF.

Only one count was recorded for this clone. The chain recombines TRBV7-6 with TRBJ2-7, with 9 bases fitting TRBD1. This CDR3 region has 15 residues. Germline assignment: CDR1 SGHVS and CDR2 FNYEAQ. The trim removed 5 bases at V and 0 bases at J, leaving 5 bases unmatched. CDR3 region: CASSRDRAGSYEQYF. The DNA for the CDR3 is TGTGCCAGCAGCCGGGACAGGGCAGGCTCCTACGAGCAGTACTTC. The full variable domain, with the rest looked up from reference TRBV7-6 and TRBJ2-7, is GAGVSQSPRYKVTKRGQDVALRCDPISGHVSLYWYRQALGQGPEFLTYFNYEAQQDKSGLPNDRFSAERPEGSISTLTIQRTEQRDSAMYRCASSRDRAGSYEQYFGPGTRLTVT.

The gene calls are TRBV7-3 and TRBJ1-1, with a weak D call TRBD1 (6 bases). Germline-derived CDR1 and CDR2 are SGHTA and FQGTGA. V lost 4 bases and J lost 5, with 14 bases in between. The CDR3 extends over 14 amino acids. The CDR3 protein is CASSSVGTTTEAFF. CDR3 nucleotides: TGTGCCAGCAGCTCTGTAGGGACAACTACTGAAGCTTTCTTT.

A remark on this clone: Other DNA sequences in this sample translate to the same CDR3. V is TRBV27 and J is TRBJ2-7; the D is unclear. Germline V CDR1 and CDR2: MNHEY, SMNVEV (reference sequence). Between the trimmed V and J ends, which lost 8 bases and 4 bases, there was a span of 6 bases. This CDR3 has 10 amino acids. In DNA, the CDR3 is TGTGCCAGCGGAAGGTACGAGCAGTACTTC. It encodes CASGRYEQYF.

As to this clone: This specimen includes other DNA sequences encoding the same CDR3. V is TRBV19 and J is TRBJ2-7; D perhaps matches TRBD2 (5 bases). This CDR3 has 12 amino acids. Germline V gene sequence: CDR1 LNHDA, CDR2 SQIVND (reference sequence). V shed 6 bases and J shed 3 bases, with 9 bases lying between them. The chain's CDR3 is CASSPSGYEQYF. The CDR3 DNA is TGTGCCAGTAGCCCCAGCGGCTACGAGCAGTACTTC.

This chain connects TRBV5-1 to TRBJ2-1; D may be TRBD2 (6 bases). The germline V gene has CDR1 SGHRS and CDR2 YFSETQ. This CDR3 comprises 15 residues. Trimming took off 4 bases at V and 9 bases at J, with 20 bases between the two ends. CDR3 protein: CASSPGRGGESEQFF. CDR3 in DNA: TGCGCCAGCAGCCCGGGGCGAGGAGGGGAGAGTGAGCAGTTCTTC. Together with reference TRBV5-1 and TRBJ2-1, the CDR3 gives the full variable domain: KAGVTQTPRYLIKTRGQQVTLSCSPISGHRSVSWYQQTPGQGLQFLFEYFSETQRNKGNFPGRFSGRQFSNSRSEMNVSTLELGDSALYLCASSPGRGGESEQFFGPGTRLTVL.

This rearrangement joins TRBV19 to TRBJ1-1; weak D call: TRBD1 (5 bases). Trimming removed 3 bases at V and 3 bases at J, with 14 bases between. CDR1 LNHDA and CDR2 SQIVND come from the germline V gene (reference sequence). The CDR3 length is 15 residues. The CDR3 region has the DNA TGTGCCAGTAGTATGTTCGGCAGGGTACACACTGAAGCTTTCTTT. This gives the protein CASSMFGRVHTEAFF.

The V gene is TRBV7-9, the J gene TRBJ2-3; the D gene could be TRBD1 or TRBD2 (6 bases each). The V end lost 0 bases, the J end lost 3 bases, and 13 bases lay between the germline ends. The CDR3 runs to 16 residues. Germline V gene lookup returns CDR1 SEHNR and CDR2 FQNEAQ (reference sequence). The CDR3 loop reads CASSLARGEWTDTQYF. The CDR3 region has the DNA TGTGCCAGCAGCTTAGCAAGGGGGGAATGGACAGATACGCAGTATTTT.

The V call is TRBV15, the J call TRBJ1-4; tentatively, D is TRBD1 (5 bases). This CDR3 comprises 16 residues. Looked up from germline, CDR1 is LNHNV and CDR2 is YYDKDF (reference sequence). The V end was cut by 3 bases, the J end by 0 bases, with 11 bases between. The CDR3 loop reads CATSSATAATNEKLFF. CDR3 in DNA: TGTGCCACCAGCAGCGCGACAGCCGCAACTAATGAAAAACTGTTTTTT.

This chain connects TRBV30 to TRBJ2-7; D unclear. The V and J ends lost 1 base and 3 bases respectively, with 13 bases between them. The CDR3 covers 14 residues. CDR1 and CDR2 from the germline V gene are GTSNPN and SVGIG (reference sequence). As DNA, the CDR3 is TGTGCCTGGAGTGGCGCCGCGAAAATCTACGAGCAGTACTTC. Translated, it gives CAWSGAAKIYEQYF.

The chain links TRBV19 to TRBJ1-5, with D tentatively TRBD1 (5 bases). CDR3 size: 12 residues. Trimming pared 8 bases from V and 3 bases from J, leaving 8 bases between. Germline assignment: CDR1 LNHDA and CDR2 SQIVND (reference sequence). This CDR3 is CASDSFNQPQHF. CDR3 bases: TGTGCCAGTGACAGCTTCAATCAGCCCCAGCATTTT.

This CDR3 reads CASSFLGTSREQFF. The CDR3 DNA follows: TGTGCCAGCAGCTTCCTCGGGACCTCACGTGAGCAGTTCTTC. V usage is TRBV27 and J usage is TRBJ2-1; D tentatively reads TRBD1 or TRBD2 (5 bases each). Germline-derived CDR1 and CDR2 are MNHEY and SMNVEV (reference sequence). This CDR3 has 14 amino acids. Trimming stripped 6 bases from V and 9 bases from J, with 18 bases between.